Listed here is a single TCR beta chain. The antigen remains unidentified. The data originate from a study of shared clonotypes between healthy human individuals. Study-wide points: Tissues were not sampled, only blood, and their repertoires likely differ.

The sequencing of unsorted PBMC DNA took place on ten immunoSEQ deep assay plates. Data came from immunoSEQ multiplex PCR; TCRdb stores just in-frame clones and leaves some out. The sample has about 490,000 clones, approximately 84% seen once. Germline lookup yields CDR1 SGHVS and CDR2 FQNEAQ. There are 14 residues in the CDR3. Trimming pared 3 bases from V and 7 bases from J, leaving 16 bases between. The sequencing input was PBMCs. This receptor was obtained from a middle-aged woman in good health. Some clones in this sample may be carry-over from other donors' samples. V gene TRBV7-8 combines with J gene TRBJ2-7; a weak D match, TRBD2 (5 bases). This CDR3 reads CASSFGARVGEQYF. Written as DNA, the CDR3 is TGTGCCAGCAGCTTCGGAGCGAGGGTGGGGGAGCAGTACTTC.